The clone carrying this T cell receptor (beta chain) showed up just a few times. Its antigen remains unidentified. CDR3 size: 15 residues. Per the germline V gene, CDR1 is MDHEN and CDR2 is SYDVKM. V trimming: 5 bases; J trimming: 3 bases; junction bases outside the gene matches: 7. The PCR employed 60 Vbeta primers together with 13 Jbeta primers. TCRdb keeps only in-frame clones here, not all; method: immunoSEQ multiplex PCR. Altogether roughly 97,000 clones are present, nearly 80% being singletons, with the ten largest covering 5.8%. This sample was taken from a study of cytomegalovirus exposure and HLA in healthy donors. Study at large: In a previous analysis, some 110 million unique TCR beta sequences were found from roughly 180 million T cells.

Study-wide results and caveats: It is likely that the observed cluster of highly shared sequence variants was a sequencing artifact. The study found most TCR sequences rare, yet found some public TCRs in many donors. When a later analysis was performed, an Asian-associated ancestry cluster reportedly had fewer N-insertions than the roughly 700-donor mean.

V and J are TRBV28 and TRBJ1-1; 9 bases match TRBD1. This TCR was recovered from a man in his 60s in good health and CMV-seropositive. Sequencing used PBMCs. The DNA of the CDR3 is TGTGCCAGCAGTCCCCCGGGACAGGGTCACACTGAAGCTTTCTTT. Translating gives CASSPPGQGHTEAFF.